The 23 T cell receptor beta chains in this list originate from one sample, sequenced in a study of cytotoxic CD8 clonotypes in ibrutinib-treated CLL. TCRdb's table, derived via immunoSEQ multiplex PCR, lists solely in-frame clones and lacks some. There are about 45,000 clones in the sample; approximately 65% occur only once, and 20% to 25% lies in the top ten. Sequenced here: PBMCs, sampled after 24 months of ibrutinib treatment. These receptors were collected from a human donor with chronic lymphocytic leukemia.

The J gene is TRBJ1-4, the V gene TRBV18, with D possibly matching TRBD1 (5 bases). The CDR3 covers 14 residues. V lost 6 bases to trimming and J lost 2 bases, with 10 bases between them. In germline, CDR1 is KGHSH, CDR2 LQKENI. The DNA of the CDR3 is TGTGCCAGCTCCCGGGACTCCACTAATGAAAAACTGTTTTTT. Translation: CASSRDSTNEKLFF. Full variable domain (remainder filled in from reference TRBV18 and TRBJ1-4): NAGVMQNPRHLVRRRGQEARLRCSPMKGHSHVYWYRQLPEEGLKFMVYLQKENIIDESGMPKERFSAEFPKEGPSILRIQQVVRGDSAAYFCASSRDSTNEKLFFGSGTQLSVL.

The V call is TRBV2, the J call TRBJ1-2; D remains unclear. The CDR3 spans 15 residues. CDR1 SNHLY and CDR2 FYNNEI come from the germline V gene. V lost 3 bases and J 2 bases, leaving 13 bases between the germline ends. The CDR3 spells CASSDRLARNYGYTF. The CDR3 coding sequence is TGTGCCAGCAGTGATCGACTCGCTCGGAACTATGGCTACACCTTC.

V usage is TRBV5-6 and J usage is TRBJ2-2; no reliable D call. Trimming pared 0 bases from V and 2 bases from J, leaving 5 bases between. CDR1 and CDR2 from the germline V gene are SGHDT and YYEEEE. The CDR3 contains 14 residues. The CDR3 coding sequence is TGTGCCAGCAGCTTGGAGGTTAACACCGGGGAGCTGTTTTTT. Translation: CASSLEVNTGELFF.

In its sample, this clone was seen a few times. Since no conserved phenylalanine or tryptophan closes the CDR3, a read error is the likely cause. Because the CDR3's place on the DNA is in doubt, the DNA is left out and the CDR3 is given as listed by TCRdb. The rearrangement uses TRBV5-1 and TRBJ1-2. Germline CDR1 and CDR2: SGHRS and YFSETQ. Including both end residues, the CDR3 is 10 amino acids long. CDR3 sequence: CARTCLGPIL.

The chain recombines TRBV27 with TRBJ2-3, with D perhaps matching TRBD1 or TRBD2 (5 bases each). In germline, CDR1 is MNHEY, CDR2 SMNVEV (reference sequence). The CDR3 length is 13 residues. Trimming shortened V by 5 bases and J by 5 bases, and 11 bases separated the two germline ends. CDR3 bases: TGTGCCAGCAGTCCATCGAGGGGAGATACGCAGTATTTT. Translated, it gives CASSPSRGDTQYF.

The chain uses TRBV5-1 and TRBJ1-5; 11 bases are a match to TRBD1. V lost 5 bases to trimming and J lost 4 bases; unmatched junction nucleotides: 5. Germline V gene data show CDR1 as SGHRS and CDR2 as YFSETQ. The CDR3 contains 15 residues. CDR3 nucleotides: TGCGCCAGCAGACGAGGACAGGGGGCTAATCAGCCCCAGCATTTT. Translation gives CASRRGQGANQPQHF. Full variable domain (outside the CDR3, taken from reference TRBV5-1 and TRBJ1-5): KAGVTQTPRYLIKTRGQQVTLSCSPISGHRSVSWYQQTPGQGLQFLFEYFSETQRNKGNFPGRFSGRQFSNSRSEMNVSTLELGDSALYLCASRRGQGANQPQHFGDGTRLSIL.

The CDR3 is CSVRTGDIEAFF. CDR3 coding DNA: TGCAGCGTTCGGACAGGGGACATTGAAGCTTTCTTT. The chain links TRBV29-1 to TRBJ1-1; 9 positions match TRBD1. The germline CDR1 and CDR2 sequences are SQVTM and ANQGSEA. The CDR3 is made up of 12 amino acids. V trimming: 5 bases; J trimming: 7 bases; junction bases outside the gene matches: 5.

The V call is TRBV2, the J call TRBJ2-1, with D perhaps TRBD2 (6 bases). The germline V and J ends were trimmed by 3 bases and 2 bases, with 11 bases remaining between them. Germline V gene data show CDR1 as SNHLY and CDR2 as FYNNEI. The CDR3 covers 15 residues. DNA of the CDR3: TGTGCCAGCAGTGAGCAGCGGGTAACCTACAATGAGCAGTTCTTC. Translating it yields CASSEQRVTYNEQFF.

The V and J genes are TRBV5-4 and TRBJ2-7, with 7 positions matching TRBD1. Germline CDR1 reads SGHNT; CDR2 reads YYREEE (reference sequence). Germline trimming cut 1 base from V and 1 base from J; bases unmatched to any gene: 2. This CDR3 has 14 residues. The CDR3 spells CASSLRTGSYEQYF. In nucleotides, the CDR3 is TGTGCCAGCAGCTTGAGGACAGGATCCTACGAGCAGTACTTC.

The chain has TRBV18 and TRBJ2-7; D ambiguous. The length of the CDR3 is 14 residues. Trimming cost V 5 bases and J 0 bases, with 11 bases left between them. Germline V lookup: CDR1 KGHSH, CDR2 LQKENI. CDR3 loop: CASSSQRASYEQYF. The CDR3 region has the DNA TGTGCCAGCTCATCTCAACGGGCCTCCTACGAGCAGTACTTC.

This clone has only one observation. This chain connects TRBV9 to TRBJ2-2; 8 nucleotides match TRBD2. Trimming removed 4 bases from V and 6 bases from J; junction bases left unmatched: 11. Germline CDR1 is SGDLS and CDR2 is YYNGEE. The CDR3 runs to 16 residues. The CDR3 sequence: CASSFRGAGVAGELFF. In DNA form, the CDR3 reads TGTGCCAGCAGCTTTCGAGGAGCGGGGGTAGCCGGGGAGCTGTTTTTT.

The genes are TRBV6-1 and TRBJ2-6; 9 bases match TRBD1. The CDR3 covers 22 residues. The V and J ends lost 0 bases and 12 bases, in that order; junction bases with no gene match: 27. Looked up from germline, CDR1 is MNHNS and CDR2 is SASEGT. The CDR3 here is CASSEAQVSENIVGTGLAVLTF. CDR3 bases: TGTGCCAGCAGTGAAGCGCAGGTCTCGGAGAACATTGTGGGGACAGGGTTAGCCGTCCTGACTTTC.

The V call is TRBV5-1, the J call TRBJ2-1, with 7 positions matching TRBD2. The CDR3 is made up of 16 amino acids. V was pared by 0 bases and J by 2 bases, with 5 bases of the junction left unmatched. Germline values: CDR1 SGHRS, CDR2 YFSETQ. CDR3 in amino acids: CASSLAGGTAYNEQFF. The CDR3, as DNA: TGCGCCAGCAGCTTGGCCGGGGGGACGGCCTACAATGAGCAGTTCTTC.

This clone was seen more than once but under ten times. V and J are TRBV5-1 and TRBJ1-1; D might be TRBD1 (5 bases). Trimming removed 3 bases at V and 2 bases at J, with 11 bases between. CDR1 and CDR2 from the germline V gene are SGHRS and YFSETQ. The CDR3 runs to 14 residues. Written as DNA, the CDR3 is TGCGCCAGCAGCTCCGGGGACCGTAACACTGAAGCTTTCTTT. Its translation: CASSSGDRNTEAFF. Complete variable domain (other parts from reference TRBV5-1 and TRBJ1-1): KAGVTQTPRYLIKTRGQQVTLSCSPISGHRSVSWYQQTPGQGLQFLFEYFSETQRNKGNFPGRFSGRQFSNSRSEMNVSTLELGDSALYLCASSSGDRNTEAFFGQGTRLTVV.

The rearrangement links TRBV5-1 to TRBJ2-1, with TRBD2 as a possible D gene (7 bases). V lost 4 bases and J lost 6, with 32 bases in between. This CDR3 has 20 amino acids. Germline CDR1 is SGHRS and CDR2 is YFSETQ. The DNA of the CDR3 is TGCGCCAGCAGCCACATGGACCCTCTGCGGGGGCGTACCCTAGGCAATGAGCAGTTCTTC. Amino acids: CASSHMDPLRGRTLGNEQFF.

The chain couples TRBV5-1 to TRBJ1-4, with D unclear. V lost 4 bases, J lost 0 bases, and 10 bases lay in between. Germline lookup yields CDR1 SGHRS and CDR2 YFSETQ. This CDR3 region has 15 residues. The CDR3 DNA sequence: TGCGCCAGCAGCGAGACGTTTGCAACTAATGAAAAACTGTTTTTT. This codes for CASSETFATNEKLFF. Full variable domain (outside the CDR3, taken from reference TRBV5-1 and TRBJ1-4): KAGVTQTPRYLIKTRGQQVTLSCSPISGHRSVSWYQQTPGQGLQFLFEYFSETQRNKGNFPGRFSGRQFSNSRSEMNVSTLELGDSALYLCASSETFATNEKLFFGSGTQLSVL.

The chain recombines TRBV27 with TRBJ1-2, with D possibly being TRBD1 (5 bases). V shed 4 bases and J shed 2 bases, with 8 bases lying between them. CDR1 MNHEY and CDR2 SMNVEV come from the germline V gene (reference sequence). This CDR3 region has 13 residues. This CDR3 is CASSYRRNYGYTF. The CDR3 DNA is TGTGCCAGCAGTTACAGGAGAAACTATGGCTACACCTTC.

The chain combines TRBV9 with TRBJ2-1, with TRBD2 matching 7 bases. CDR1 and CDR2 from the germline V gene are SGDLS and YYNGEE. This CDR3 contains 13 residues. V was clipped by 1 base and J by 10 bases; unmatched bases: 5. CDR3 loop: CASSVSLLAEQFF. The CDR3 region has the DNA TGTGCCAGCAGCGTATCACTACTAGCGGAGCAGTTCTTC.

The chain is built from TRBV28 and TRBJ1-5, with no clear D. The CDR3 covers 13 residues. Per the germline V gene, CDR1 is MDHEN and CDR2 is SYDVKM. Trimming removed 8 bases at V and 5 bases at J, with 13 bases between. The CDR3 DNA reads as TGTGCCAGCGATAAAAACGGGGATCAGCCCCAGCATTTT. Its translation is CASDKNGDQPQHF.

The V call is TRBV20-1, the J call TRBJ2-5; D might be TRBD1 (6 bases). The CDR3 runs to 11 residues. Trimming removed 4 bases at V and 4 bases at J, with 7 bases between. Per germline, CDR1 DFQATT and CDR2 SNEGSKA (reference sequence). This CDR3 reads CSATRGETQYF. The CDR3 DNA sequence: TGCAGTGCTACCAGGGGAGAGACCCAGTACTTC.

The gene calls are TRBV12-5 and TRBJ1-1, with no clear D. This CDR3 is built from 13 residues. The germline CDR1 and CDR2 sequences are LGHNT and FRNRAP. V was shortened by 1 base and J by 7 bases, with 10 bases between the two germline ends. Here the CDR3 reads CASGLDTAHEAFF. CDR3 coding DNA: TGTGCTAGTGGTTTGGATACAGCACATGAAGCTTTCTTT.

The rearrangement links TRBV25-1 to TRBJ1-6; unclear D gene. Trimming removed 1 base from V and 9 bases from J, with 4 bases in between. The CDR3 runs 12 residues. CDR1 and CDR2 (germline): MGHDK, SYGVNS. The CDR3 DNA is TGTGCCAGCAGTGAATTCGGTTCACCCCTCCACTTT. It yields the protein CASSEFGSPLHF.

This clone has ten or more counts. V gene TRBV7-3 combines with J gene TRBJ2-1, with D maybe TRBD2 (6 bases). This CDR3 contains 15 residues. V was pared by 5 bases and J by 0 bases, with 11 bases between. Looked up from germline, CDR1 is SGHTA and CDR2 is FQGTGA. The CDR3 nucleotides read TGTGCCAGCAGCCTAGGAGGGCTCTCCTACAATGAGCAGTTCTTC. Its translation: CASSLGGLSYNEQFF.